These 26 T cell receptor beta chains were all obtained from the same sample, sequenced in a study of blood T cell repertoires in COVID-19. Sequencing used immunoSEQ multiplex PCR; TCRdb keeps in-frame clones, though not all of them. The table includes about 200,000 clones, around 87% detected once. Sequences were obtained from peripheral blood. The receptors here all came from a man aged 45 to 65 with acute or convalescent COVID-19.

The chain is built from TRBV7-3 and TRBJ2-3; 11 positions agree with TRBD2. With V trimmed by 5 bases and J by 0 bases, 10 bases remained unmatched. The CDR3 loop spans 18 amino acids. CDR1 and CDR2 (germline): SGHTA, FQGTGA. CDR3 nucleotide sequence: TGTGCCAGCAGCGAGTCCGGGACTAGCGGACTTAGCACAGATACGCAGTATTTT. As protein: CASSESGTSGLSTDTQYF.

The CDR3 DNA follows: TGTGCCAGCAGCCAGCTGAACAGGGCCGGAGGCGGGAGGAACAAACTCTCCTACAATGAGCAGTTCTTC. Protein product: CASSQLNRAGGGRNKLSYNEQFF. V is TRBV4-2 and J is TRBJ2-1; 8 nucleotides agree with TRBD2. This CDR3 comprises 23 residues. V trimming: 3 bases; J trimming: 0 bases; junction bases outside the gene matches: 25. The germline V gene encodes CDR1 LGHNA and CDR2 YNFKEQ.

The CDR3 coding sequence is TGTGCCAGCAGCGCAGGTGGCCAGCCCCAGCATTTT. As protein: CASSAGGQPQHF. The chain couples TRBV3-1 (or the pseudogene TRBV3-2) to TRBJ1-5, with unresolved D. The germline CDR1 and CDR2 sequences are LGHDT and YNNKEL (reference sequence). Trimming took 5 bases from V and 7 from J, leaving 9 bases between them. The CDR3 has 12 residues.

This sequence joins TRBV7-9 and TRBJ2-5, with D unclear. The V gene's germline CDR1 is SEHNR and CDR2 FQNEAQ (reference sequence). The CDR3 length is 14 residues. V was clipped by 7 bases and J by 1 base, with 13 bases between them. CDR3 sequence: CASTPPTFQETQYF. The CDR3, as DNA: TGTGCCAGCACCCCCCCTACGTTCCAAGAGACCCAGTACTTC. Looking up the rest from reference TRBV7-9 and TRBJ2-5 gives the full variable domain: DTGVSQNPRHKITKRGQNVTFRCDPISEHNRLYWYRQTLGQGPEFLTYFQNEAQLEKSRLLSDRFSAERPKGSFSTLEIQRTEQGDSAMYLCASTPPTFQETQYFGPGTRLLVL.

The J gene is TRBJ1-2, the V gene TRBV5-1; TRBD1 matches at 7 bases. The V gene's germline CDR1 is SGHRS and CDR2 YFSETQ. Germline trimming cut 0 bases from V and 5 bases from J; bases unmatched to any gene: 4. This CDR3 has 14 residues. Here the CDR3 DNA reads TGCGCCAGCAGCTTGGGAGGGGGCCGGTATGGCTACACCTTC. Encoded protein: CASSLGGGRYGYTF. Full variable domain (rest looked up from reference TRBV5-1 and TRBJ1-2): KAGVTQTPRYLIKTRGQQVTLSCSPISGHRSVSWYQQTPGQGLQFLFEYFSETQRNKGNFPGRFSGRQFSNSRSEMNVSTLELGDSALYLCASSLGGGRYGYTFGSGTRLTVV.

The chain combines TRBV5-6 with TRBJ2-7; D not certain. The germline V and J ends were trimmed by 0 bases and 4 bases, with 8 bases remaining between them. The CDR3 length is 13 residues. Germline V gene data show CDR1 as SGHDT and CDR2 as YYEEEE. The CDR3 is CASSLAAGYEQYV. CDR3 sequence (DNA): TGTGCCAGCAGCTTGGCGGCAGGATACGAGCAGTACGTC.

The chain is built from TRBV18 and TRBJ2-2, with D maybe TRBD2 (6 bases). From germline, CDR1 is KGHSH and CDR2 LQKENI. This CDR3 contains 14 residues. Deletions cut 3 bases from V and 3 bases from J, with 8 bases between. CDR3 nucleotide sequence: TGTGCCAGCTCACCCCCGGGAGACACCGGGGAGCTGTTTTTT. This gives the protein CASSPPGDTGELFF.

The J gene is TRBJ2-1, the V gene TRBV28, with D perhaps TRBD1 (5 bases). V was clipped by 2 bases and J by 4 bases, with 21 bases between them. There are 18 residues in the CDR3. Germline CDR1 reads MDHEN; CDR2 reads SYDVKM. In nucleotides, the CDR3 is TGTGCCAGCAGTTTAGAATTAGGGTCAGGGCGATCTTACAATGAGCAGTTCTTC. Its protein product is CASSLELGSGRSYNEQFF. The whole variable domain, filled in from reference TRBV28 and TRBJ2-1, reads DVKVTQSSRYLVKRTGEKVFLECVQDMDHENMFWYRQDPGLGLRLIYFSYDVKMKEKGDIPEGYSVSREKKERFSLILESASTNQTSMYLCASSLELGSGRSYNEQFFGPGTRLTVL.

This clone was recorded a few times. The CDR3 DNA reads as TGTGCCAGCAGCCCACTAGGGACAGACCCCTACGAGCAGTACTTC. Translated, it gives CASSPLGTDPYEQYF. The V call is TRBV11-2, the J call TRBJ2-7; 7 bases align to TRBD1. The CDR3 covers 15 residues. The germline gives CDR1 SGHAT, CDR2 FQNNGV. V lost 5 bases and J lost 2; bases outside the gene matches: 9.

The rearrangement joins TRBV15 to TRBJ1-2; 8 nucleotides line up with TRBD1. CDR3 size: 16 residues. The germline V gene encodes CDR1 LNHNV and CDR2 YYDKDF (reference sequence). V shed 5 bases, J shed 1 base, and the junction held 9 bases outside the gene matches. CDR3 amino acids: CATSGRQGTNNYGYTF. The CDR3 nucleotides read TGTGCCACCAGCGGTAGACAGGGGACTAATAACTATGGCTACACCTTC.

The chain combines TRBV6-2 or TRBV6-3 with TRBJ2-5; TRBD2 agrees at 9 bases. The CDR3 has 16 residues. Germline CDR1 is MNHEY and CDR2 is SVGEGT. The V and J ends lost 0 bases and 5 bases, in that order; junction bases with no gene match: 7. The CDR3: CASSYSTAGGPETQYF. In nucleotides, the CDR3 is TGTGCCAGCAGTTACTCGACGGCGGGGGGGCCTGAGACCCAGTACTTC.

The chain joins TRBV3-1 (or the pseudogene TRBV3-2) to TRBJ1-4; D remains ambiguous. Between the trimmed V and J ends, which lost 4 bases and 0 bases, there was a span of 12 bases. The germline CDR1 and CDR2 sequences are LGHDT and YNNKEL (reference sequence). This CDR3 spans 16 amino acids. The CDR3 protein is CASSPLKEATNEKLFF. The CDR3 nucleotides are TGTGCCAGCAGCCCCCTAAAAGAGGCAACTAATGAAAAACTGTTTTTT.

This clone came up once. The chain links TRBV19 to TRBJ1-2; D is unresolved. Trimming stripped 3 bases from V and 7 bases from J, with 12 bases between. The CDR3 has 13 residues. Germline V gene lookup returns CDR1 LNHDA and CDR2 SQIVND (reference sequence). The CDR3 DNA is TGTGCCAGTAGTATGGGAGGGATCAGTGGCTACACCTTC. Amino acid sequence: CASSMGGISGYTF.

This chain links TRBV6-1 with TRBJ1-2, with TRBD1 identical over 8 bases. J was trimmed by 3 bases and V by 2 bases; bases with no gene match: 2. Per germline, CDR1 MNHNS and CDR2 SASEGT. The CDR3 consists of 14 residues. The CDR3 sequence: CASSEQGAHYGYTF. The CDR3 region has the DNA TGTGCCAGCAGTGAACAGGGGGCCCACTATGGCTACACCTTC.

This clone was seen more than once but under ten times. The V call is TRBV19, the J call TRBJ1-5; perhaps TRBD1 as D (5 bases). The CDR3 has 15 amino acids. Germline CDR1 LNHDA, CDR2 SQIVND (reference sequence). Trimming took 3 bases from V and 3 from J, leaving 12 bases between them. Here the CDR3 DNA reads TGTGCCAGTAGTATGGGGCAGGAACCCAATCAGCCCCAGCATTTT. Amino acids: CASSMGQEPNQPQHF.

This clone has a handful of counts. The V call is TRBV7-9, the J call TRBJ1-5; 8 bases fit TRBD1. V shed 6 bases, J shed 6 bases, and the junction held 4 bases outside the gene matches. Germline V lookup: CDR1 SEHNR, CDR2 FQNEAQ (reference sequence). This CDR3 comprises 13 residues. The CDR3, as DNA: TGTGCCAGCAGTGCACAGGGGGGTCAGCCCCAGCATTTT. It yields the protein CASSAQGGQPQHF. Filled out from reference TRBV7-9 and TRBJ1-5, the complete variable domain reads DTGVSQNPRHKITKRGQNVTFRCDPISEHNRLYWYRQTLGQGPEFLTYFQNEAQLEKSRLLSDRFSAERPKGSFSTLEIQRTEQGDSAMYLCASSAQGGQPQHFGDGTRLSIL.

In its sample, this clone was seen once. The CDR3 region has the DNA TGTGCCAGCAGTACCCGGACAGGGGGCCGGAATCAGCCCCAGCATTTT. This translates into CASSTRTGGRNQPQHF. J is TRBJ1-5 and V is TRBV28; the match to TRBD1 covers 11 bases. Unmatched junction bases numbered 7, after V lost 5 bases and J lost 4 bases. The CDR3 has 16 amino acids. CDR1 is MDHEN and CDR2 is SYDVKM in the germline V gene. The whole variable domain, remainder taken from reference TRBV28 and TRBJ1-5, is DVKVTQSSRYLVKRTGEKVFLECVQDMDHENMFWYRQDPGLGLRLIYFSYDVKMKEKGDIPEGYSVSREKKERFSLILESASTNQTSMYLCASSTRTGGRNQPQHFGDGTRLSIL.

The chain employs TRBV7-9 and TRBJ2-7, with D possibly TRBD1 on 5 matching bases. Germline CDR1 reads SEHNR; CDR2 reads FQNEAQ (reference sequence). The CDR3 covers 12 residues. Trimming stripped 3 bases from V and 11 bases from J, with 14 bases between. CDR3 nucleotide sequence: TGTGCCAGCAGCTTTGACCAGGGTGGCAAGTACTTC. Protein sequence: CASSFDQGGKYF.

In this sample, this clone turned up a few times. The chain has TRBV5-4 and TRBJ2-6, with a tentative D call TRBD2 (5 bases). Germline lookup yields CDR1 SGHNT and CDR2 YYREEE (reference sequence). The CDR3 covers 16 residues. V was shortened by 0 bases and J by 2 bases, with 9 bases between the two germline ends. In DNA, the CDR3 is TGTGCCAGCAGCTTGGGGGAGAGCGCTGGGGCCAACGTCCTGACTTTC. Amino acid sequence: CASSLGESAGANVLTF.

The chain couples TRBV28 to TRBJ2-5; the D gene is possibly TRBD2 (7 bases). The germline CDR1 and CDR2 sequences are MDHEN and SYDVKM. CDR3 length: 12 amino acids. V was shortened by 8 bases and J by 5 bases, with 12 bases between the two germline ends. For the CDR3, the DNA is TGTGCCAGCGGGGGGGCCGGGGAGACCCAGTACTTC. Protein sequence: CASGGAGETQYF.

The chain carries TRBV7-9 and TRBJ1-2; 12 bases line up with TRBD1. In germline, CDR1 is SEHNR, CDR2 FQNEAQ (reference sequence). The CDR3 is 16 amino acids. V dropped 5 bases and J dropped 4; count of bases not matched to a gene: 8. Here the CDR3 reads CASSQKGTGGGYGYTF. The CDR3 bases are TGTGCCAGCAGCCAAAAGGGGACAGGGGGCGGCTATGGCTACACCTTC.

About this clone: Germline is not matched at one junction end, which may reflect a read error. The rearrangement uses TRBV3-1 (or the pseudogene TRBV3-2) and TRBJ2-5, with no clear D. CDR1 and CDR2 (germline): LGHDT, YNNKEL (reference sequence). The CDR3 has 12 amino acids. CDR3 amino acids: CASSQGEETQYF. CDR3 in DNA: TGTGCCAGCAGTCAAGGTGAGGAGACCCAGTACTTC.

V is TRBV7-6 and J is TRBJ2-5; TRBD2 agrees at 10 bases. The germline gives CDR1 SGHVS, CDR2 FNYEAQ. The CDR3 loop spans 18 amino acids. V lost 5 bases to trimming and J lost 7 bases; unmatched junction nucleotides: 19. The CDR3 here is CASSPGVVSSGGPWTQYF. DNA for the CDR3: TGTGCCAGCAGCCCAGGGGTCGTCTCTAGCGGGGGCCCATGGACCCAGTACTTC.

The chain recombines TRBV15 with TRBJ2-3, with D perhaps matching TRBD1 (6 bases). Germline assignment: CDR1 LNHNV and CDR2 YYDKDF (reference sequence). V was clipped by 6 bases and J by 0 bases, with 13 bases between them. The CDR3 runs 15 residues. The CDR3 sequence: CATRETGLSTDTQYF. DNA for the CDR3: TGTGCCACCAGAGAAACAGGGCTGAGCACAGATACGCAGTATTTT.

The chain is built from TRBV5-8 and TRBJ2-7; 9 positions agree with TRBD1. Germline V gene lookup returns CDR1 SGHTS and CDR2 YDEGEE. The trim removed 1 base at V and 6 bases at J, leaving 5 bases unmatched. The length of the CDR3 is 14 residues. CDR3 bases: TGTGCCAGCAGCTTGACCGGGACAGGGACCGAGCAGTACGTC. Its translation is CASSLTGTGTEQYV.

The rearrangement uses TRBV6-1 and TRBJ2-4; 9 nucleotides line up with TRBD1. The CDR3 is made up of 21 amino acids. The V and J ends lost 0 bases and 0 bases, in that order; junction bases with no gene match: 15. The V gene's germline CDR1 is MNHNS and CDR2 SASEGT. The CDR3 nucleotides read TGTGCCAGCAGTGAAGCGTTAGACGACAGGGGGTCGCGTCTAGCCAAAAACATTCAGTACTTC. Its protein is CASSEALDDRGSRLAKNIQYF.